A selection of T cell receptor beta chains follows, all from one sample in a study of blood T cell repertoires in COVID-19. The repertoire was sequenced with immunoSEQ multiplex PCR; TCRdb's copy has only in-frame clones and lacks some. Of 20,000 to 25,000 clones in the sample, roughly nine tenths were seen once. Source material: peripheral blood. These receptors were collected from a human donor with active COVID-19. The donor label of this sample is uncertain. Each CDR3 is given with its conserved first and last residue. A D gene is named only where the DNA matches it firmly. Some rows mark clone size as missing; the rest say once, few, many or name a class of expanded clone.

V gene	D gene	CDR3 length	clone size	J gene	CDR3 protein	CDR3 DNA
TRBV5-8	NA	15	NA	TRBJ2-5	CASSLEGLVKETQYF	TGTGCCAGCAGCTTGGAGGGGCTGGTAAAAGAGACCCAGTACTTC
TRBV24-1	TRBD2	16	few	TRBJ2-1	CATSDPVLAGHNEQFF	TGTGCCACCAGTGACCCCGTTCTAGCGGGCCACAATGAGCAGTTCTTC
TRBV5-6	NA	15	NA	TRBJ1-1	CASSTLLKEATEAFF	TGTGCCAGCAGCACATTGCTCAAGGAAGCGACTGAAGCTTTCTTT
TRBV19	NA	14	NA	TRBJ1-3	CASSIESSGNTIYF	TGTGCCAGTAGTATAGAGAGCTCTGGAAACACCATATATTTT
TRBV12-3/TRBV12-4	TRBD1	12	NA	TRBJ2-7	CASTRDRDEQYF	TGTGCCAGCACCCGAGACAGGGACGAGCAGTACTTC
TRBV29-1	TRBD1	13	NA	TRBJ1-2	CSVEGTAPYGYTF	TGCAGCGTTGAGGGGACAGCGCCCTATGGCTACACCTTC
TRBV7-9	TRBD2	15	NA	TRBJ2-3	CASTLPRLAPDTQYF	TGTGCCAGCACCCTACCCAGACTAGCTCCAGATACGCAGTATTTT
TRBV7-2	TRBD2	15	few	TRBJ2-1	CASSPPWVAGDGQFF	TGTGCCAGCAGCCCCCCGTGGGTAGCGGGGGACGGGCAGTTCTTC
TRBV19	NA	12	NA	TRBJ2-2	CAAGQRTGELFF	TGTGCCGCGGGACAGCGCACCGGGGAGCTGTTTTTT
TRBV21-1	NA	15	NA	TRBJ2-7	CASSHPVGAAYEQYF	TGTGCCAGCAGCCATCCCGTCGGAGCGGCTTACGAGCAGTACTTC
TRBV29-1	NA	14	NA	TRBJ2-4	CSAVGTRAKNIQYF	TGCAGCGCCGTGGGGACACGGGCCAAAAACATTCAGTACTTC
TRBV5-1	TRBD1	16	NA	TRBJ1-4	CASSLNQGAPNEKLFF	TGCGCCAGCAGCTTGAACCAGGGGGCACCTAATGAAAAACTGTTTTTT
TRBV19	TRBD1	15	NA	TRBJ1-1	CASSPRTGLNTEAFF	TGTGCCAGTAGTCCAAGGACAGGTTTAAACACTGAAGCTTTCTTT
TRBV6-6	TRBD1	14	NA	TRBJ1-4	CASSYSTGFEKLFF	TGTGCCAGCAGTTACTCGACAGGGTTTGAAAAACTGTTTTTT
TRBV4-1	TRBD1	16	once	TRBJ1-5	CASSQSRDRAYQPQHF	TGCGCCAGCAGCCAATCCCGGGACAGGGCATATCAGCCCCAGCATTTT
TRBV5-1	TRBD1	15	NA	TRBJ1-2	CASSLDGTDWYGYTF	TGCGCCAGCAGCTTGGACGGGACAGACTGGTATGGCTACACCTTC
TRBV15	TRBD2	16	few	TRBJ2-7	CATSRDIAGGSREQYF	TGTGCCACCAGCAGGGACATAGCGGGGGGATCGCGAGAGCAGTACTTC
TRBV7-9	TRBD2	17	NA	TRBJ2-3	CASSLLDSGGHTDTQYF	TGTGCCAGCAGCCTCCTCGATAGCGGGGGACACACAGATACGCAGTATTTT
TRBV6-2/TRBV6-3	NA	15	few	TRBJ1-5	CASSYSRGGNQPQHF	TGTGCCAGCAGTTACTCGCGGGGAGGGAATCAGCCCCAGCATTTT
TRBV18	TRBD1	14	NA	TRBJ1-1	CASSPGQGVTEAFF	TGTGCCAGCTCACCCGGACAGGGGGTGACTGAAGCTTTCTTT
TRBV29-1	TRBD2	13	NA	TRBJ2-2	CSGSGKNTGELFF	TGCAGCGGTAGCGGGAAGAACACCGGGGAGCTGTTTTTT
TRBV9	TRBD1	15	few	TRBJ1-5	CASSGGGQGDQPQHF	TGTGCCAGCAGCGGAGGAGGACAGGGGGATCAGCCCCAGCATTTT
TRBV7-9	TRBD1	14	NA	TRBJ1-4	CASSRLTGNEKLFF	TGTGCCAGCAGCCGGCTGACAGGGAATGAAAAACTGTTTTTT
TRBV12-3/TRBV12-4	TRBD1	11	NA	TRBJ1-2	CASTDRGGYTF	TGTGCCAGCACCGACAGGGGTGGCTACACCTTC